Described below is a single T cell receptor beta chain sequence and its context. This record comes from a study of T-cell memory formation after mild COVID-19. Germline-derived CDR1 and CDR2 are SGHVS and FNYEAQ. The V end lost 1 base, the J end lost 10 bases, and 13 bases lay between the germline ends. This CDR3 region has 13 residues. TCRdb analysed the 5' RACE reads with MiXCR anew, one entry per CDR3 protein. The repertoire holds around 310,000 distinct CDR3 sequences, with 20% as singletons. Sequenced material: PBMCs or a T cell subset sorted from them (not recorded which). This sequence joins TRBV7-6 and TRBJ1-1, with a tentative D call TRBD1 (5 bases). The source is a man aged 18 to 35 who had mild COVID-19 (a few samples of this study predate the infection). Cell type and time point are not known. The CDR3 sequence: CASSLGGDSGAFF. The CDR3 coding sequence is TGTGCCAGCAGCTTAGGGGGGGATAGTGGAGCTTTCTTT.